Listed below are T cell receptor beta chains from one sample, sequenced in a study of OX40 agonist ivuxolimab in advanced cancers. Measured with immunoSEQ multiplex PCR; TCRdb has only the in-frame clones, and not every one. The data contain more than 60,000 clones, 85% to 90% of them singletons. Specimen: CD4+ or CD8+ T cells sorted from blood, collected in a trial of the OX40 agonist ivuxolimab. These receptors all stem from an adult with an advanced solid tumor such as melanoma, head and neck, liver or kidney cancer. Each CDR3 is given with its conserved first and last residue. The D gene is left open where the match is weak. The size of a clone is reported for some rows only, either as once, few or many, or as a class for expanded clones.

D,J,size,V,CDR3,DNA
TRBD1,TRBJ2-7,-,TRBV27,CASSPHRGSSYEQYF,TGTGCCAGCAGTCCCCACAGGGGCAGCTCCTACGAGCAGTACTTC
TRBD2,TRBJ2-5,once,TRBV13,CASSPWGTSGQETQYF,TGTGCCAGCAGCCCTTGGGGGACTAGCGGCCAAGAGACCCAGTACTTC
-,TRBJ1-4,once,TRBV4-1,CASSQVSVPNEKLFF,TGCGCCAGCAGCCAAGTATCGGTTCCTAATGAAAAACTGTTTTTT
-,TRBJ2-2,-,TRBV29-1,CSVERGSNTGELFF,TGCAGCGTTGAAAGGGGCTCGAACACCGGGGAGCTGTTTTTT
TRBD2,TRBJ2-2,-,TRBV19,CASSTGLAPGELFF,TGTGCCAGTAGTACCGGACTAGCCCCCGGGGAGCTGTTTTTT
TRBD1,TRBJ2-7,-,TRBV19,CATRGFSYEQYF,TGTGCCACCAGGGGGTTCTCCTACGAGCAGTACTTC
TRBD1,TRBJ1-4,-,TRBV7-2,CASSSGTAEEKLFF,TGTGCCAGCAGCTCCGGGACAGCGGAGGAAAAACTGTTTTTT
TRBD1,TRBJ1-5,-,TRBV27,CASTVRQGRQPQHF,TGTGCCAGCACCGTCAGACAGGGACGTCAGCCCCAGCATTTT
-,TRBJ2-7,-,TRBV15,CATSKRTGLDEQYF,TGTGCCACCAGCAAACGTACAGGGCTCGACGAGCAGTACTTC
-,TRBJ1-2,once,TRBV28,CASRGVQGWRPREAYGYTF,TGTGCCAGTAGGGGGGTCCAGGGGTGGCGACCGAGAGAAGCCTATGGCTACACCTTC
-,TRBJ2-7,many,TRBV19,CASSPNDGSSDEQYF,TGTGCCAGTAGTCCCAACGACGGGTCTTCGGACGAGCAGTACTTC
-,TRBJ1-1,-,TRBV25-1,CASSDPGTGNTEAFF,TGTGCCAGCAGTGACCCCGGTACGGGGAACACTGAAGCTTTCTTT
-,TRBJ2-2,-,TRBV27,CASSPPAGGSGELFF,TGTGCCAGCAGTCCTCCCGCCGGGGGCAGCGGGGAGCTGTTTTTT
-,TRBJ2-1,-,TRBV11-2,CASSPATGSYNEQFF,TGTGCCAGCAGCCCGGCGACGGGCTCCTACAATGAGCAGTTCTTC
-,TRBJ1-4,-,TRBV19,CASSLYAGPNEKLFF,TGTGCCAGTAGTCTGTATGCGGGTCCTAACGAAAAACTGTTTTTT